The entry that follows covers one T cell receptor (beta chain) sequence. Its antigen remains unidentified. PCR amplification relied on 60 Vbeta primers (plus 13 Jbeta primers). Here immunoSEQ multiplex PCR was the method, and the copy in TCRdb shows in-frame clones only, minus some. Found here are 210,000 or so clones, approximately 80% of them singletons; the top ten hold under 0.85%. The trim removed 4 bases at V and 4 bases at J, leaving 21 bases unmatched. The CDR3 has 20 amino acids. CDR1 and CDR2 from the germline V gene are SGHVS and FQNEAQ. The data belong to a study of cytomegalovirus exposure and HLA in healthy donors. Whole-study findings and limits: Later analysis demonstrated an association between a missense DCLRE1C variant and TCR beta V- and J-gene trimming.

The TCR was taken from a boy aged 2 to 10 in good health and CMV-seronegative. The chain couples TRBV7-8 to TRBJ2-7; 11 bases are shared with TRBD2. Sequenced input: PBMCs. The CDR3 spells CASSSRPDFLAGGILYEQYF. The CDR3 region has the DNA TGTGCCAGCAGCTCCCGACCTGATTTCCTAGCGGGAGGAATCCTTTACGAGCAGTACTTC.